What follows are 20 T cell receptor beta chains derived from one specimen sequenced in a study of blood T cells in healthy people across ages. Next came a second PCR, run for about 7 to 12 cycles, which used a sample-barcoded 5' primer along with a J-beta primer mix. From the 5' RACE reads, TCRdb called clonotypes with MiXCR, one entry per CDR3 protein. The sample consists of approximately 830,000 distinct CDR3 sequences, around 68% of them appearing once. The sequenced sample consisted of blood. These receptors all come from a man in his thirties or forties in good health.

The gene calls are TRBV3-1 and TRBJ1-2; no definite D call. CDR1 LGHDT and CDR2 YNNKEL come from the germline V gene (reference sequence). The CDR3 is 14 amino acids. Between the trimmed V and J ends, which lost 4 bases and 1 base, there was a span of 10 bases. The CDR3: CASSLYSDNYGYTF. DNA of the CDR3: TGTGCCAGCAGCCTCTACAGTGATAACTATGGCTACACCTTC.

This chain's CDR3 is CATAAGRGFYEQYF. The CDR3 nucleotides read TGTGCCACGGCCGCTGGACGGGGGTTCTACGAGCAGTACTTC. V gene TRBV10-3 combines with J gene TRBJ2-7, with D perhaps TRBD2 (6 bases). Germline V gene sequence: CDR1 ENHRY, CDR2 SYGVKD. Trimming pared 10 bases from V and 3 bases from J, leaving 19 bases between. This CDR3 region has 14 residues.

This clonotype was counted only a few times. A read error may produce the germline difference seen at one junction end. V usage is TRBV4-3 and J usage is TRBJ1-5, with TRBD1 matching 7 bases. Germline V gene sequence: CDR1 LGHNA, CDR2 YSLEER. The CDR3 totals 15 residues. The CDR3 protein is CASSQVLGGNQPQHF. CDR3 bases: TGCGCCAGCAGCCAAGTCCTAGGGGGCAACCAGCCCCAGCATTTT.

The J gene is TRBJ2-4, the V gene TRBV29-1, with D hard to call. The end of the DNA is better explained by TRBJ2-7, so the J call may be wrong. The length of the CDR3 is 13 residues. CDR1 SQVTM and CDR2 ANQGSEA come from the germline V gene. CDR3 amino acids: CSVEDETADEQYF. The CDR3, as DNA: TGCAGCGTTGAAGATGAAACAGCCGACGAGCAGTACTTC.

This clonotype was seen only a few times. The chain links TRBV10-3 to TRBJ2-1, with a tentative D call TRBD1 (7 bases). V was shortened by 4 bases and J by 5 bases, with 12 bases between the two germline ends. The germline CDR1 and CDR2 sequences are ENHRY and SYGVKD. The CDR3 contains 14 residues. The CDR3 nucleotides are TGTGCCATCAGTGGGAGCAGGGGGGACAATGAGCAGTTCTTC. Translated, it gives CAISGSRGDNEQFF.

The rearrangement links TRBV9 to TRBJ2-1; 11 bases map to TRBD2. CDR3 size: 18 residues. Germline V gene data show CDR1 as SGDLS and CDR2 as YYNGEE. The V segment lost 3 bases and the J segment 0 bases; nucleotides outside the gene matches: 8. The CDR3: CASSASGGPTSSYNEQFF. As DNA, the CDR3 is TGTGCCAGCAGCGCTAGCGGGGGGCCGACTAGCTCCTACAATGAGCAGTTCTTC.

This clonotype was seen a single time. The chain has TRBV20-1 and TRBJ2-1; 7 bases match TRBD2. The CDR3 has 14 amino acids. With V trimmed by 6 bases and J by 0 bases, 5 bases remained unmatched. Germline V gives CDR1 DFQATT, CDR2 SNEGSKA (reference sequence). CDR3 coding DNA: TGCAGTGCCAGCCGGGACTACTCCTACAATGAGCAGTTCTTC. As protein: CSASRDYSYNEQFF.

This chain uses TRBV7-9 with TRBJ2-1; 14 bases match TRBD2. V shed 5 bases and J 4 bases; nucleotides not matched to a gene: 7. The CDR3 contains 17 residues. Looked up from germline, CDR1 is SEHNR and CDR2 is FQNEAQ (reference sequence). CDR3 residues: CASSPRLAGGPYNEQFF. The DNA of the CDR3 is TGTGCCAGCAGCCCGAGACTAGCGGGGGGGCCTTACAATGAGCAGTTCTTC. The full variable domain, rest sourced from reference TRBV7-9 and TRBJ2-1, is DTGVSQNPRHKITKRGQNVTFRCDPISEHNRLYWYRQTLGQGPEFLTYFQNEAQLEKSRLLSDRFSAERPKGSFSTLEIQRTEQGDSAMYLCASSPRLAGGPYNEQFFGPGTRLTVL.

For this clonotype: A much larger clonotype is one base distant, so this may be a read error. CDR3 loop: CASSWDRDNEQFF. CDR3 DNA: TGTGCCAGCAGTTGGGACAGGGACAATGAGCAGTTCTTC. V and J are TRBV2 and TRBJ2-1; 9 nucleotides match TRBD1. The CDR3 is 13 amino acids. The V gene end was trimmed by 5 bases and the J gene end by 5 bases; junction bases not matched to a gene: 1. Germline CDR1 reads SNHLY; CDR2 reads FYNNEI.

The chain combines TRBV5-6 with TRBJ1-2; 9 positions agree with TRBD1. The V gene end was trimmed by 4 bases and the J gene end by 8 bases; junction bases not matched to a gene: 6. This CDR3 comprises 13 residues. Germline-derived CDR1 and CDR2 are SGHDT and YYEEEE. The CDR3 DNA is TGTGCCAGCAGCCCACCGGGACAGGGAGGCTACACCTTC. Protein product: CASSPPGQGGYTF. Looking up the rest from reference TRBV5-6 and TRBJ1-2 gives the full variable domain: DAGVTQSPTHLIKTRGQQVTLRCSPKSGHDTVSWYQQALGQGPQFIFQYYEEEERQRGNFPDRFSGHQFPNYSSELNVNALLLGDSALYLCASSPPGQGGYTFGSGTRLTVV.

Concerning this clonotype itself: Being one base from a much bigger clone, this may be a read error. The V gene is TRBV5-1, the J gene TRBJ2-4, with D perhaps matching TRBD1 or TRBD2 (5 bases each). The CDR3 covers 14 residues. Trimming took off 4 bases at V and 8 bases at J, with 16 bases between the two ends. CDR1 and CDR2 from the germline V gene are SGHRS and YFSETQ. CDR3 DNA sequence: TGCGCCAGCAGCCCGAATGGGGGTAGGTACATTCAGTACTTC. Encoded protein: CASSPNGGRYIQYF.

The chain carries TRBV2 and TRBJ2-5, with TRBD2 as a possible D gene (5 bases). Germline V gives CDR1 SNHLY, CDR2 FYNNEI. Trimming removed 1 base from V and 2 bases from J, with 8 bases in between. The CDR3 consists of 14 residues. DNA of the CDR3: TGTGCCAGCAGTGAAGATGGAGGTCAAGAGACCCAGTACTTC. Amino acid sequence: CASSEDGGQETQYF.

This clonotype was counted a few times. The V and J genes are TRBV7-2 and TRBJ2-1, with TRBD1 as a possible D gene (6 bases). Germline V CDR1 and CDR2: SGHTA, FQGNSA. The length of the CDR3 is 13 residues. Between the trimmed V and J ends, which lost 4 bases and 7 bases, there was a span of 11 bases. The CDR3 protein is CASSSRGWNEQFF. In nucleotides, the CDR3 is TGTGCCAGCAGCTCCAGGGGTTGGAATGAGCAGTTCTTC.

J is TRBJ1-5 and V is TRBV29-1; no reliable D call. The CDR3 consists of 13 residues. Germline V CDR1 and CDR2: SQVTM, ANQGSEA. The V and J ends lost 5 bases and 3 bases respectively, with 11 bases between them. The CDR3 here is CSVKTQPNQPQHF. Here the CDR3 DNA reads TGCAGCGTTAAGACACAGCCCAATCAGCCCCAGCATTTT.

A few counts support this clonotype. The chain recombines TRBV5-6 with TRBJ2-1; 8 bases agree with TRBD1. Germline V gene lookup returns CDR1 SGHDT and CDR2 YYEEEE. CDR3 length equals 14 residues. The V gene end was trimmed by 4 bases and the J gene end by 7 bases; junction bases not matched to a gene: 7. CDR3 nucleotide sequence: TGTGCCAGCAGCGCCACAGGGGGAGGAAATGAGCAGTTCTTC. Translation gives CASSATGGGNEQFF.

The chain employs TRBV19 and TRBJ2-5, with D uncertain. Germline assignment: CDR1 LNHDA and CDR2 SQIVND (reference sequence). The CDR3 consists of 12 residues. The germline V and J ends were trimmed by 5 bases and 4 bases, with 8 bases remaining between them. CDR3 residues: CASSWQGETQYF. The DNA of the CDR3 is TGTGCCAGTAGTTGGCAAGGAGAGACCCAGTACTTC. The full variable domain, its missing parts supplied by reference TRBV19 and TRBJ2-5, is DGGITQSPKYLFRKEGQNVTLSCEQNLNHDAMYWYRQDPGQGLRLIYYSQIVNDFQKGDIAEGYSVSREKKESFPLTVTSAQKNPTAFYLCASSWQGETQYFGPGTRLLVL.

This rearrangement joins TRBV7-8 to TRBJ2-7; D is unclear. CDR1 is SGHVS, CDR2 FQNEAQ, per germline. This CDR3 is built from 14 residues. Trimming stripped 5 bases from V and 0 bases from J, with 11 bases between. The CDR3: CASSAAANSYEQYF. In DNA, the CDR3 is TGTGCCAGCAGCGCGGCGGCGAACTCCTACGAGCAGTACTTC.

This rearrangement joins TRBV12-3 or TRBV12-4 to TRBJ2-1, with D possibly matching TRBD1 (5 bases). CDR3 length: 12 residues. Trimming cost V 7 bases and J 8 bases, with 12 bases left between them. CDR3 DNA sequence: TGTGCCAGCACCTCGGACACCCATGAGCAGTTCTTC. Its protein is CASTSDTHEQFF.

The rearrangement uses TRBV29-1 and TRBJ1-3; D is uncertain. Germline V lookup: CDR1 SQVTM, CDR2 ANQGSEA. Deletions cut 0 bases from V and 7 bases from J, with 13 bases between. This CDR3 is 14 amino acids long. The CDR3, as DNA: TGCAGCGTTGAAGACCACAGCCGGCGCAACACCATATATTTT. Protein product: CSVEDHSRRNTIYF.

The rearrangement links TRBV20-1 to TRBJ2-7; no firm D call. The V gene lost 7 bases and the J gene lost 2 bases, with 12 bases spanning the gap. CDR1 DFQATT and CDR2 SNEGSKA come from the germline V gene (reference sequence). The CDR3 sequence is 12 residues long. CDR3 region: CSVQTQTYEQYF. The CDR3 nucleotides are TGCAGTGTTCAGACCCAGACCTACGAGCAGTACTTC.